These 9 T cell receptor beta chains were all obtained from the same sample, sequenced in a study of neurological immune-mediated disorders. MiXCR, run by TCRdb on the 5' RACE reads, gives a single entry per CDR3 protein. The sample lists more than 75,000 distinct CDR3 sequences, about 5.5% seen once, with roughly 2.2% in the top ten. The sequencing sample was made of PBMCs. The receptors originated from a woman in her twenties or thirties with multiple sclerosis.

This clonotype was found many times. The CDR3 loop reads CASSLGSSYNEQFF. CDR3 DNA: TGTGCCAGCAGCTTAGGGAGCTCCTACAATGAGCAGTTCTTC. The V gene is TRBV5-6, the J gene TRBJ2-1; possibly TRBD2 for D (5 bases). Trimming cost V 2 bases and J 0 bases, with 6 bases left between them. CDR3 size: 14 residues. Germline-derived CDR1 and CDR2 are SGHDT and YYEEEE. The complete variable domain, with remaining parts taken from reference TRBV5-6 and TRBJ2-1, reads DAGVTQSPTHLIKTRGQQVTLRCSPKSGHDTVSWYQQALGQGPQFIFQYYEEEERQRGNFPDRFSGHQFPNYSSELNVNALLLGDSALYLCASSLGSSYNEQFFGPGTRLTVL.

This clonotype has at least ten counts. The V and J genes are TRBV7-9 and TRBJ2-1; D is unresolved. The germline V gene has CDR1 SEHNR and CDR2 FQNEAQ (reference sequence). V was trimmed by 4 bases and J by 4 bases, leaving 8 bases between them. The CDR3 extends over 13 amino acids. The CDR3: CASSSDLYNEQFF. The CDR3 nucleotides read TGTGCCAGCAGCTCTGACTTGTACAATGAGCAGTTCTTC.

Many counts were recorded for this clonotype. The rearrangement links TRBV6-5 to TRBJ2-5, with 11 positions matching TRBD2. The J segment lost 1 base and the V segment lost 0 bases, leaving 7 bases of the junction unmatched. The CDR3 runs 18 residues. Germline V CDR1 and CDR2: MNHEY, SVGAGI. DNA of the CDR3: TGTGCCAGCAGTTACTCGATTTTAGGGACTAGCGGCCAAGAGACCCAGTACTTC. It codes for CASSYSILGTSGQETQYF.

The sample holds many counts of this clonotype. The V and J genes are TRBV12-5 and TRBJ1-1; weak D call: TRBD1 (5 bases). Trimming took off 5 bases at V and 5 bases at J, with 9 bases between the two ends. The germline V gene has CDR1 LGHNT and CDR2 FRNRAP. The CDR3 totals 12 residues. This CDR3 reads CASGPGLTEAFF. For the CDR3, the DNA is TGTGCTAGTGGTCCGGGGCTGACTGAAGCTTTCTTT.

This clonotype was seen at least ten times. This chain uses TRBV20-1 with TRBJ2-7; 8 positions match TRBD1. Germline assignment: CDR1 DFQATT and CDR2 SNEGSKA (reference sequence). V lost 4 bases and J lost 2; bases outside the gene matches: 10. This CDR3 is built from 15 residues. DNA of the CDR3: TGCAGTGCTACCCTCAAGGACAGGGACCCCTACGAGCAGTACTTC. Translated, it gives CSATLKDRDPYEQYF.

Ten or more counts support this clonotype. The chain joins TRBV2 to TRBJ2-7; the match to TRBD2 covers 11 bases. Germline CDR1 is SNHLY and CDR2 is FYNNEI. Germline trimming cut 1 base from V and 9 bases from J; bases unmatched to any gene: 8. CDR3 size: 15 residues. CDR3 bases: TGTGCCAGCAGTGAAGGGCTAGCGGGGGGAATGGGGCAGTACGTC. Its translation is CASSEGLAGGMGQYV.

This clonotype was seen at least ten times. This chain links TRBV20-1 with TRBJ2-2; 7 nucleotides line up with TRBD1. CDR1 and CDR2 (germline): DFQATT, SNEGSKA (reference sequence). J gave up 3 bases and V 4 bases, and 5 bases lay outside the gene matches. The CDR3 covers 14 residues. The CDR3 nucleotides read TGCAGTGCTAAACAGGGGTCGGACACCGGGGAGCTGTTTTTT. It is translated as CSAKQGSDTGELFF.

The chain carries TRBV6-1 and TRBJ1-2; 7 bases map to TRBD1. CDR1 is MNHNS and CDR2 is SASEGT in the germline V gene. Trimming at V came to 6 bases and at J to 4 bases, leaving 5 bases not matched to a gene. This CDR3 is built from 13 residues. The CDR3 here is CASRLQGSYGYTF. For the CDR3, the DNA is TGTGCCAGCAGACTACAGGGGAGCTATGGCTACACCTTC.

This clonotype was detected ten times or more. DNA for the CDR3: TGTGCCAGCAGATCCACAGGGTCTCCCTACAATGAGCAGTTCTTC. Encoded protein: CASRSTGSPYNEQFF. This chain links TRBV12-3 or TRBV12-4 with TRBJ2-1, with D possibly matching TRBD1 (6 bases). The CDR3 consists of 15 residues. With 6 bases removed from V and 2 bases from J, the gap between germline ends came to 14 bases.